The 8 T cell receptor beta chains listed next were all sequenced from one sample in a study of identifying expanded T cells in peripheral blood. Sequenced by immunoSEQ multiplex PCR; TCRdb stores in-frame clones only, minus some. This sample has roughly 82,000 clones, with 84% found just once. Sequences were obtained from blood. These receptors all come from a person aged 18 to 75 in good health.

This chain uses TRBV19 with TRBJ1-1; 10 bases are shared with TRBD1. The CDR3 has 14 amino acids. Unmatched junction bases numbered 9, after V lost 8 bases and J lost 6 bases. Germline V gene data show CDR1 as LNHDA and CDR2 as SQIVND (reference sequence). The CDR3 loop is CASSGTGEVAEAFF. The CDR3 bases are TGTGCCAGTTCAGGGACAGGGGAGGTCGCTGAAGCTTTCTTT. Based on the CDR3 plus reference TRBV19 and TRBJ1-1, the full variable domain is DGGITQSPKYLFRKEGQNVTLSCEQNLNHDAMYWYRQDPGQGLRLIYYSQIVNDFQKGDIAEGYSVSREKKESFPLTVTSAQKNPTAFYLCASSGTGEVAEAFFGQGTRLTVV.

The chain is built from TRBV15 and TRBJ2-1; D unclear. Germline assignment: CDR1 LNHNV and CDR2 YYDKDF (reference sequence). Trimming took off 3 bases at V and 4 bases at J, with 4 bases between the two ends. The CDR3 extends over 12 amino acids. The CDR3 protein is CATSRGYNEQFF. The CDR3 DNA reads TGTGCCACCAGCAGGGGATACAATGAGCAGTTCTTC.

The chain recombines TRBV11-3 with TRBJ2-2, with D possibly matching TRBD2 (5 bases). Per the germline V gene, CDR1 is SGHNT and CDR2 is YENEEA. V shed 1 base and J shed 3 bases, with 6 bases lying between them. This CDR3 is built from 14 residues. CDR3 region: CASSLGGDTGELFF. The CDR3 bases are TGTGCCAGCAGCTTAGGGGGAGACACCGGGGAGCTGTTTTTT.

In DNA, the CDR3 is TGTGCCAGCAGCCAAGATCTTTGGGTTGTGGGGGAGGGAAGGCGGGAGCAGTACTTC. Its protein product is CASSQDLWVVGEGRREQYF. The chain carries TRBV4-2 and TRBJ2-7, with TRBD2 identical over 7 bases. The ends lost 0 bases at V and 7 bases at J; junction bases unmatched: 21. Looked up from germline, CDR1 is LGHNA and CDR2 is YNFKEQ. The CDR3 is made up of 19 amino acids.

The V call is TRBV11-2, the J call TRBJ2-5; TRBD2 is a possible D gene (6 bases). The CDR3 is 14 amino acids. V was clipped by 1 base and J by 5 bases, with 11 bases between them. Germline V gene lookup returns CDR1 SGHAT and CDR2 FQNNGV. CDR3 residues: CASSLGGGRETQYF. CDR3 nucleotide sequence: TGTGCCAGCAGCTTAGGGGGAGGAAGGGAGACCCAGTACTTC. The variable domain in full, completed from reference TRBV11-2 and TRBJ2-5, reads EAGVAQSPRYKIIEKRQSVAFWCNPISGHATLYWYQQILGQGPKLLIQFQNNGVVDDSQLPKDRFSAERLKGVDSTLKIQPAKLEDSAVYLCASSLGGGRETQYFGPGTRLLVL.

This chain connects TRBV10-3 to TRBJ2-7; 7 bases align to TRBD1. CDR1 is ENHRY, CDR2 SYGVKD, per germline. CDR3 size: 14 residues. V lost 0 bases and J lost 6; bases outside the gene matches: 5. CDR3 loop: CAISESWTGTEQYF. CDR3 nucleotide sequence: TGTGCCATCAGTGAGTCTTGGACAGGTACCGAGCAGTACTTC.

J is TRBJ1-1 and V is TRBV7-9; 7 nucleotides match TRBD1. Germline CDR1 SEHNR, CDR2 FQNEAQ (reference sequence). The junction had 8 bases not matched to a gene; V was cut back by 5 bases and J by 2 bases. The CDR3 is made up of 15 amino acids. CDR3 amino acids: CASSPTGTLNTEAFF. DNA of the CDR3: TGTGCCAGCAGCCCGACAGGGACCCTTAACACTGAAGCTTTCTTT.

V usage is TRBV28 and J usage is TRBJ2-1; TRBD1 agrees at 8 bases. The J segment lost 3 bases and the V segment lost 5 bases, leaving 6 bases of the junction unmatched. CDR1 MDHEN and CDR2 SYDVKM come from the germline V gene. CDR3 length: 15 residues. The CDR3 spells CASSPGGPDYNEQFF. CDR3 DNA sequence: TGTGCCAGCAGTCCAGGGGGCCCCGACTACAATGAGCAGTTCTTC. Drawing the rest from reference TRBV28 and TRBJ2-1, the complete variable domain is DVKVTQSSRYLVKRTGEKVFLECVQDMDHENMFWYRQDPGLGLRLIYFSYDVKMKEKGDIPEGYSVSREKKERFSLILESASTNQTSMYLCASSPGGPDYNEQFFGPGTRLTVL.